The sample holds many counts of the clone carrying this TCR beta chain. Its antigen is not known. The same CDR3 arises from other DNA sequences in this sample as well. These data belong to a study of T cell responses to AZD1222 COVID-19 vaccine. Study results and caveats: Spike-specific TCR breadth and depth went up after people got two AZD1222 doses. CD4 TCRs linked to vaccination spanned spike, dominating at 160-218 and 743-854.

V lost 4 bases to trimming and J lost 7 bases, with 7 bases between them. The germline V gene encodes CDR1 LNHDA and CDR2 SQIVND (reference sequence). CDR3 length: 11 amino acids. Method: immunoSEQ multiplex PCR; TCRdb's copy keeps in-frame clones and lacks some. The sample consists of about 180,000 clones, approximately 88% of them appearing once. This clonotype originated in an adult in good health. The V and J genes are TRBV19 and TRBJ1-1; D remains ambiguous. The sequencing used peripheral blood, collected on day 0 of AZD1222 vaccination. The chain's CDR3 is CASSTQSEAFF. For the CDR3, the DNA is TGTGCCAGTAGTACGCAGAGTGAAGCTTTCTTT.